Each of the 15 T cell receptor beta chains below was sequenced from the same sample in a study of blood T cell repertoires in COVID-19. Produced via immunoSEQ multiplex PCR; TCRdb's table is partial and in-frame only. The sample lists a few hundred thousand clones, approximately 86% occurring once. The sequenced sample consisted of PBMCs or T cells enriched from blood (not recorded which). These receptors all come from a woman in her forties or fifties with acute COVID-19.

V gene TRBV28 combines with J gene TRBJ2-7; 9 positions agree with TRBD1. Germline-derived CDR1 and CDR2 are MDHEN and SYDVKM. The V segment lost 6 bases and the J segment 5 bases; nucleotides outside the gene matches: 11. This CDR3 region has 15 residues. The CDR3 loop reads CASRPSGQGIDEQYF. The CDR3 coding sequence is TGTGCCAGCAGACCCTCGGGACAGGGCATCGACGAGCAGTACTTC.

The chain joins TRBV18 to TRBJ1-3; maybe TRBD1 (6 bases). The CDR3 totals 16 residues. Trimming cost V 5 bases and J 0 bases, with 14 bases left between them. The germline V gene encodes CDR1 KGHSH and CDR2 LQKENI. The CDR3 sequence is CASSITAGDSGNTIYF. CDR3 in DNA: TGTGCCAGCTCAATTACCGCAGGGGACTCTGGAAACACCATATATTTT. Full variable domain (outside the CDR3, taken from reference TRBV18 and TRBJ1-3): NAGVMQNPRHLVRRRGQEARLRCSPMKGHSHVYWYRQLPEEGLKFMVYLQKENIIDESGMPKERFSAEFPKEGPSILRIQQVVRGDSAAYFCASSITAGDSGNTIYFGEGSWLTVV.

The chain joins TRBV4-1 to TRBJ1-4; D ambiguous. V dropped 1 base and J dropped 7 bases, with 7 bases sitting between them. Germline lookup yields CDR1 MGHRA and CDR2 YSYEKL. The CDR3 loop spans 13 amino acids. The CDR3 DNA reads TGCGCCAGCAGCCAAGGCGTAAGTGAAAAACTGTTTTTT. It codes for CASSQGVSEKLFF.

The CDR3 DNA reads as TGTGCCAGCAACACCGTATGGAGCAATGAGCAGTTCTTC. Its protein product is CASNTVWSNEQFF. J is TRBJ2-1 and V is TRBV7-6; no clear D gene. CDR3 length: 13 residues. Per germline, CDR1 SGHVS and CDR2 FNYEAQ. The V and J ends lost 7 bases and 6 bases respectively, with 13 bases between them. The entire variable domain, with the rest obtained from reference TRBV7-6 and TRBJ2-1, is as follows: GAGVSQSPRYKVTKRGQDVALRCDPISGHVSLYWYRQALGQGPEFLTYFNYEAQQDKSGLPNDRFSAERPEGSISTLTIQRTEQRDSAMYRCASNTVWSNEQFFGPGTRLTVL.

This clone was picked up one time. The gene calls are TRBV25-1 and TRBJ2-4; TRBD1 matches 12 bases. Trimming removed 6 bases from V and 1 base from J; junction bases left unmatched: 7. The CDR3 spans 17 residues. Looked up from germline, CDR1 is MGHDK and CDR2 is SYGVNS. The CDR3, as DNA: TGTGCCAGCAGGGGGGGACAGGGGGCTTCGGCCAAAAACATTCAGTACTTC. This gives the protein CASRGGQGASAKNIQYF.

The rearrangement joins TRBV2 to TRBJ2-1, with TRBD2 identical over 11 bases. The CDR3 sequence is 14 residues long. Trimming at V came to 2 bases and at J to 14 bases, leaving 8 bases not matched to a gene. Germline loops: CDR1 SNHLY, CDR2 FYNNEI. In nucleotides, the CDR3 is TGTGCCAGCAGTGAATTCAAACTAGCGGGAGTTGAGTTCTTC. It is translated as CASSEFKLAGVEFF.

The chain carries TRBV5-6 and TRBJ2-5; 7 bases are a match to TRBD1. This CDR3 has 14 amino acids. Germline assignment: CDR1 SGHDT and CDR2 YYEEEE. Trimming cost V 5 bases and J 2 bases; bases outside gene matches: 6. The CDR3 reads CASSYRDRQETQYF. The CDR3, as DNA: TGTGCCAGCAGTTACCGGGACAGACAAGAGACCCAGTACTTC.

The chain links TRBV30 to TRBJ2-7; 9 nucleotides align to TRBD2. Germline CDR1 GTSNPN, CDR2 SVGIG (reference sequence). The CDR3 has 15 amino acids. Losses at the gene ends were 0 bases for V and 4 bases for J; bases not matched to a gene: 7. The CDR3 nucleotides are TGTGCCTGGAGTGTACGGGCTAGCGGGGTTTACGAGCAGTACTTC. Its protein is CAWSVRASGVYEQYF.

Concerning this clone itself: The junction and the germline gene differ at one end; a read error may be behind it. The chain has TRBV28 and TRBJ1-5, with TRBD1 matching over 9 bases. Germline lookup yields CDR1 MDHEN and CDR2 SYDVKM. The CDR3 totals 14 residues. DNA of the CDR3: TGTGCCAGCAGTTTAGGGGACAGGGCCCTTAATGGAGATTTT. Its translation is CASSLGDRALNGDF.

This chain uses TRBV28 with TRBJ2-3; maybe TRBD1 (7 bases). CDR3 length equals 16 residues. The V gene lost 3 bases and the J gene lost 3 bases, with 16 bases spanning the gap. Germline CDR1 and CDR2: MDHEN and SYDVKM. The CDR3 DNA reads as TGTGCCAGCAGTTTTTCCCCAGGGGGAGGTACAGATACGCAGTATTTT. Translation: CASSFSPGGGTDTQYF.

The chain joins TRBV28 to TRBJ2-7; 9 bases align to TRBD2. Trimming took 6 bases from V and 0 from J; bases not matched to a gene: 6. This CDR3 spans 15 amino acids. Germline V CDR1 and CDR2: MDHEN, SYDVKM. Here the CDR3 DNA reads TGTGCCAGCAGCGGGGCGGGAGGGCACTCCTACGAGCAGTACTTC. It is translated as CASSGAGGHSYEQYF.

V is TRBV19 and J is TRBJ1-2; 10 bases map to TRBD1. Per the germline V gene, CDR1 is LNHDA and CDR2 is SQIVND (reference sequence). Trimming removed 3 bases from V and 10 bases from J; junction bases left unmatched: 5. The CDR3 covers 13 residues. CDR3 loop: CASSIRDRGAYTF. CDR3 nucleotide sequence: TGTGCCAGTAGTATCCGGGACAGGGGTGCCTACACCTTC.

V is TRBV7-8 and J is TRBJ1-5; tentatively, D is TRBD1 (6 bases). V shed 2 bases and J shed 3 bases, with 11 bases lying between them. Germline CDR1 and CDR2: SGHVS and FQNEAQ. The CDR3 has 15 residues. CDR3 sequence (DNA): TGTGCCAGCAGCTTAAACAGGGTTGACAATCAGCCCCAGCATTTT. It translates to CASSLNRVDNQPQHF.

The genes are TRBV28 and TRBJ1-3; D not resolved. CDR1 and CDR2 from the germline V gene are MDHEN and SYDVKM. Between the trimmed V and J ends, which lost 0 bases and 0 bases, there was a span of 6 bases. This CDR3 is 15 amino acids long. The DNA for the CDR3 is TGTGCCAGCAGTTTATGGGAGAGCTCTGGAAACACCATATATTTT. Translation: CASSLWESSGNTIYF.

The chain has TRBV15 and TRBJ2-3; 9 nucleotides align to TRBD1. This CDR3 is built from 18 residues. Germline V CDR1 and CDR2: LNHNV, YYDKDF (reference sequence). V gave up 3 bases and J gave up 1 base; unmatched junction bases: 11. This CDR3 is CATSRPPGTGGGTDTQYF. In DNA, the CDR3 is TGTGCCACCAGCAGGCCCCCCGGCACAGGGGGCGGCACAGATACGCAGTATTTT.